These 15 T cell receptor beta chains share one sample of origin, sequenced in a study of T cell responses to AZD1222 COVID-19 vaccine. This table comes from immunoSEQ multiplex PCR, and its TCRdb copy is limited to in-frame clones, with some not included. The table includes approximately 130,000 clones, 88% detected once. The specimen was peripheral blood, collected 28 days after the second AZD1222 dose. The origin of the receptors is an adult who received the AZD1222 COVID-19 vaccine.

The chain combines TRBV25-1 with TRBJ2-1; 16 bases map to TRBD2. V trimming: 4 bases; J trimming: 9 bases; junction bases outside the gene matches: 6. Germline lookup yields CDR1 MGHDK and CDR2 SYGVNS. CDR3 length: 16 residues. CDR3 loop: CASSVGTSGGASEQFF. The CDR3 DNA follows: TGTGCCAGCAGTGTCGGGACTAGCGGGGGGGCGAGTGAGCAGTTCTTC.

The CDR3 region has the DNA TGTGCCAGTAGCGCGGAGGGGGCGCGGGACTATGGCTACACCTTC. It is translated as CASSAEGARDYGYTF. The chain is built from TRBV7-2 and TRBJ1-2, with 7 positions matching TRBD1. The CDR3 spans 15 residues. The junction had 13 bases not matched to a gene; V was cut back by 9 bases and J by 3 bases. Germline lookup yields CDR1 SGHTA and CDR2 FQGNSA.

J is TRBJ1-2 and V is TRBV28; a possible D gene is TRBD1 (5 bases). Trimming stripped 9 bases from V and 0 bases from J, with 11 bases between. This CDR3 is built from 13 residues. Per the germline V gene, CDR1 is MDHEN and CDR2 is SYDVKM. CDR3 residues: CASEPGSNYGYTF. DNA of the CDR3: TGTGCCAGTGAACCAGGGTCTAACTATGGCTACACCTTC.

The chain links TRBV7-2 to TRBJ2-7; TRBD1 aligns across 7 bases. CDR3 size: 16 residues. Looked up from germline, CDR1 is SGHTA and CDR2 is FQGNSA. V lost 0 bases and J lost 2; bases outside the gene matches: 7. The DNA for the CDR3 is TGTGCCAGCAGCTTAGCGGTAGAGCAGGGGGCCTACGAGCAGTACTTC. It is translated as CASSLAVEQGAYEQYF.

The V and J genes are TRBV5-1 and TRBJ1-2, with 12 bases identical to TRBD1. After removal of 3 bases from V and 8 bases from J, the junction contained 8 bases not matched to a gene. Germline V gene lookup returns CDR1 SGHRS and CDR2 YFSETQ. CDR3 length: 15 amino acids. The CDR3 protein is CASSSQGQGANGYTF. For the CDR3, the DNA is TGCGCCAGCAGCTCCCAGGGACAGGGGGCAAACGGCTACACCTTC. Drawing the rest from reference TRBV5-1 and TRBJ1-2, the complete variable domain is KAGVTQTPRYLIKTRGQQVTLSCSPISGHRSVSWYQQTPGQGLQFLFEYFSETQRNKGNFPGRFSGRQFSNSRSEMNVSTLELGDSALYLCASSSQGQGANGYTFGSGTRLTVV.

The chain links TRBV13 to TRBJ1-2, with a possible D match to TRBD1 (5 bases). The germline V gene encodes CDR1 PRHDT and CDR2 FYEKMQ (reference sequence). Trimming removed 1 base at V and 1 base at J, with 19 bases between. The CDR3 is 18 amino acids. The CDR3 sequence: CASSLVTLGPPLNYGYTF. The CDR3 nucleotides are TGTGCCAGCAGCTTAGTCACCCTGGGACCGCCGCTTAACTATGGCTACACCTTC.

The chain carries TRBV10-3 and TRBJ2-3, with D tentatively TRBD1 (6 bases). Looked up from germline, CDR1 is ENHRY and CDR2 is SYGVKD. V was trimmed by 3 bases and J by 5 bases, leaving 12 bases between them. CDR3 length: 14 residues. CDR3 DNA: TGTGCCATCAGTGACTCGACAGGTCTAGATACGCAGTATTTT. This encodes CAISDSTGLDTQYF.

This clone was found a few times. This chain connects TRBV30 to TRBJ1-1, with D hard to call. The V end lost 4 bases, the J end lost 4 bases, and 10 bases lay between the germline ends. Germline lookup yields CDR1 GTSNPN and CDR2 SVGIG (reference sequence). This CDR3 spans 12 amino acids. The CDR3 loop reads CAWIPRATEAFF. The CDR3 DNA reads as TGTGCCTGGATCCCGAGGGCCACTGAAGCTTTCTTT.

Comments on this clone: One junction end disagrees with the germline gene, perhaps due to a read error. V and J are TRBV7-7 and TRBJ1-2; D is ambiguous. Germline assignment: CDR1 SSHAT and CDR2 FNYEAQ (reference sequence). This CDR3 region has 20 residues. CDR3 amino acids: CASSLVAPYGPREANYGYTF. CDR3 nucleotides: TGTGCTAGCAGCTTAGTAGCCCCCTATGGCCCAAGGGAAGCTAACTATGGCTACACCTTC.

The chain joins TRBV2 to TRBJ2-7; perhaps TRBD1 as D (5 bases). Trimming cost V 5 bases and J 1 base, with 6 bases left between them. CDR1 and CDR2 (germline): SNHLY, FYNNEI. The CDR3 consists of 12 residues. CDR3 in amino acids: CASSPGSYEQYF. Written as DNA, the CDR3 is TGTGCCAGCAGTCCAGGGTCCTACGAGCAGTACTTC.

CDR3 amino acids: CASSFSDSSGNTIYF. In DNA, the CDR3 is TGTGCCAGCAGTTTCAGCGACTCCTCTGGAAACACCATATATTTT. J is TRBJ1-3 and V is TRBV6-5, with D unresolved. Germline V lookup: CDR1 MNHEY, CDR2 SVGAGI. The germline V and J ends were trimmed by 4 bases and 0 bases, with 10 bases remaining between them. This CDR3 is 15 amino acids long.

CDR3 sequence reads: CASSYSRQGPGNTIYF. In nucleotides, the CDR3 is TGTGCCAGCAGTTACTCAAGGCAGGGTCCCGGAAACACCATATATTTT. This chain joins TRBV6-5 and TRBJ1-3, with D possibly TRBD1 on 5 matching bases. V lost 0 bases to trimming and J lost 4 bases, with 13 bases between them. Germline V lookup: CDR1 MNHEY, CDR2 SVGAGI. This CDR3 has 16 residues.

The chain carries TRBV28 and TRBJ1-2; possible D gene TRBD1, 5 bases. Germline values: CDR1 MDHEN, CDR2 SYDVKM. The V end lost 2 bases, the J end lost 4 bases, and 8 bases lay between the germline ends. CDR3 size: 13 residues. The CDR3 loop reads CASSLGAVYGYTF. The CDR3 DNA reads TGTGCCAGCAGTTTAGGGGCAGTCTATGGCTACACCTTC.

V gene TRBV6-2 or TRBV6-3 combines with J gene TRBJ2-7; 9 bases line up with TRBD1. The CDR3 sequence is 15 residues long. Trimming removed 0 bases from V and 3 bases from J; junction bases left unmatched: 3. In germline, CDR1 is MNHEY, CDR2 SVGEGT. As DNA, the CDR3 is TGTGCCAGCAGTTACTCGGGGACAGGGAACTACGAGCAGTACTTC. Translating it yields CASSYSGTGNYEQYF.

The chain uses TRBV11-2 and TRBJ1-3; D may be TRBD1 (5 bases). V was trimmed by 5 bases and J by 4 bases, leaving 9 bases between them. The CDR3 runs to 13 residues. Germline assignment: CDR1 SGHAT and CDR2 FQNNGV. The CDR3 DNA follows: TGTGCCAGCAGCCCCTGGGGGGGAAACACCATATATTTT. Protein product: CASSPWGGNTIYF. Combining the CDR3 with reference TRBV11-2 and TRBJ1-3 gives the whole variable domain EAGVAQSPRYKIIEKRQSVAFWCNPISGHATLYWYQQILGQGPKLLIQFQNNGVVDDSQLPKDRFSAERLKGVDSTLKIQPAKLEDSAVYLCASSPWGGNTIYFGEGSWLTVV.